This T cell receptor (beta chain) was captured by sequencing in a study of identical twins. Broader study findings: Where out-of-frame alpha sequences were twin-shared, they showed excess low generation probability. Zero-insertion analyses might be partly confounded by invariant T cells like MAIT and iNKT.

This clonotype came up a few times. What it binds is not known. TCRdb itself ran the 5' RACE reads through MiXCR, one entry per CDR3 protein. This table has about 1.7 million distinct CDR3 sequences, around 33% appearing once. V was clipped by 0 bases and J by 8 bases; unmatched bases: 11. CDR1 and CDR2 (germline): SGDLS, YYNGEE. This CDR3 comprises 18 residues. All of the donors were Caucasians in good health. The sequencing input was cord blood. V and J are TRBV9 and TRBJ2-1; 13 bases align to TRBD2. The receptor's source is a newborn girl in good health. The CDR3: CASSVELRGLAGRDEQFF. The CDR3 nucleotides are TGTGCCAGCAGCGTAGAGTTGCGGGGACTAGCGGGGAGGGATGAGCAGTTCTTC.